These 11 T cell receptor beta chains were sequenced from one sample in a study of T cell repertoires in cytomegalovirus infection. In TCRdb, the reads were re-called with MiXCR into one record per CDR3 protein. The table shows nearly 650,000 distinct CDR3 sequences, with approximately 24% occurring only once. The specimen sequenced was CD8+ T cells from PBMCs. These TCRs come from a human donor in good health (CMV status not recorded). Some clones in this sample may be carry-over from other donors' samples.

This clonotype was recorded a few times. The chain couples TRBV25-1 to TRBJ1-2, with a possible D match to TRBD1 (5 bases). This CDR3 region has 13 residues. Germline V gene data show CDR1 as MGHDK and CDR2 as SYGVNS. Trimming cost V 8 bases and J 5 bases, with 15 bases left between them. The DNA for the CDR3 is TGTGCCAGCTATGACAGTTCCCCTTATGGCTACACCTTC. This translates into CASYDSSPYGYTF.

This clonotype was counted many times. J is TRBJ2-1 and V is TRBV6-2 or TRBV6-3; D uncertain. This CDR3 contains 13 residues. Trimming left V 8 bases short and J 1 base short, with 9 bases between. Germline V lookup: CDR1 MNHEY, CDR2 SVGEGT. CDR3 DNA: TGTGCCAGCGGGCAGACTTCCTACAATGAGCAGTTCTTC. Translation: CASGQTSYNEQFF.

This clonotype was seen many times. This chain joins TRBV7-9 and TRBJ1-2; D is ambiguous. CDR1 and CDR2 from the germline V gene are SEHNR and FQNEAQ (reference sequence). V lost 1 base, J lost 7 bases, and 10 bases lay in between. The CDR3 runs to 13 residues. Here the CDR3 DNA reads TGTGCCAGCAGCTTAGATTGGGATCGTGGCTACACCTTC. Amino acid sequence: CASSLDWDRGYTF.

This clonotype turned up a few times. This chain connects TRBV28 to TRBJ2-3, with 11 bases that match TRBD2. CDR1 MDHEN and CDR2 SYDVKM come from the germline V gene. J was trimmed by 1 base and V by 5 bases; bases with no gene match: 5. There are 16 residues in the CDR3. CDR3 residues: CASSLLAGDGTDTQYF. Here the CDR3 DNA reads TGTGCCAGCAGTCTACTAGCGGGGGACGGCACAGATACGCAGTATTTT.

In this sample, this clonotype turned up many times. This chain uses TRBV28 with TRBJ1-1; D is unresolved. The V gene's germline CDR1 is MDHEN and CDR2 SYDVKM. Trimming removed 2 bases at V and 1 base at J, with 17 bases between. The CDR3 is 17 residues long. The CDR3 reads CASSLPGISVRNTEAFF. The DNA of the CDR3 is TGTGCCAGCAGTTTACCTGGGATTTCGGTCCGGAACACTGAAGCTTTCTTT.

The gene calls are TRBV13 and TRBJ2-1; 7 nucleotides align to TRBD2. V shed 4 bases, J shed 2 bases, and the junction held 5 bases outside the gene matches. CDR1 is PRHDT and CDR2 is FYEKMQ in the germline V gene (reference sequence). The CDR3 is 15 amino acids. The CDR3 protein is CASSSWTRTYNEQFF. The DNA for the CDR3 is TGTGCCAGCAGCTCCTGGACTAGAACCTACAATGAGCAGTTCTTC.

This sequence joins TRBV28 and TRBJ2-7; D perhaps matches TRBD1 (5 bases). Germline V CDR1 and CDR2: MDHEN, SYDVKM. The V end lost 6 bases, the J end lost 1 base, and 19 bases lay between the germline ends. The CDR3 covers 16 residues. The CDR3 DNA reads as TGTGCCAGCAGCCCTCGGACACTTGAATTGTCCTACGAGCAGTACGTC. It codes for CASSPRTLELSYEQYV.

This clonotype was seen at least ten times. The chain couples TRBV7-6 to TRBJ2-1; 13 nucleotides match TRBD2. Germline trimming cut 0 bases from V and 8 bases from J; bases unmatched to any gene: 16. This CDR3 is 20 amino acids long. The germline V gene encodes CDR1 SGHVS and CDR2 FNYEAQ. The CDR3 sequence: CASSLAQPASLAGGLHEQFF. The CDR3 coding sequence is TGTGCCAGCAGCTTAGCCCAGCCAGCCTCACTAGCGGGGGGGCTTCATGAGCAGTTCTTC.

This clonotype was seen ten or more times. V and J are TRBV7-8 and TRBJ2-5; possibly TRBD2 for D (6 bases). Trimming took 1 base from V and 4 from J, leaving 7 bases between them. The CDR3 loop spans 13 amino acids. Per germline, CDR1 SGHVS and CDR2 FQNEAQ. The CDR3 spells CASSLDGGETQYF. CDR3 nucleotide sequence: TGTGCCAGCAGCTTAGACGGGGGAGAGACCCAGTACTTC.

This clonotype was found a few times. V gene TRBV28 combines with J gene TRBJ2-1; 7 nucleotides line up with TRBD1. The germline V gene has CDR1 MDHEN and CDR2 SYDVKM. Losses at the gene ends were 6 bases for V and 6 bases for J; bases not matched to a gene: 5. This CDR3 spans 13 amino acids. The CDR3 nucleotides are TGTGCCAGCAGGACAGGGATAGGCAATGAGCAGTTCTTC. It encodes CASRTGIGNEQFF.

This clonotype has ten or more counts. DNA for the CDR3: TGTGCCAGCAGCTTATATGCGGGGGGGAGGCACAATGAGCAGTTCTTC. This translates into CASSLYAGGRHNEQFF. The chain carries TRBV7-2 and TRBJ2-1; TRBD2 aligns across 9 bases. Trimming at V came to 2 bases and at J to 5 bases, leaving 7 bases not matched to a gene. The V gene's germline CDR1 is SGHTA and CDR2 FQGNSA. The CDR3 has 16 amino acids.